The entry that follows covers one TCR beta chain sequence. In the original workflow: Estimated nucleated cell counts came from reference gene primer amplification. This table comes from immunoSEQ multiplex PCR, and its TCRdb copy is limited to in-frame clones, with some not included. V, J and clone size reflect that table, while D and trimming were determined from the DNA. The table has roughly 260,000 clones, around 92% seen once; the top ten hold roughly 2.7%. The CDR3 covers 14 residues. The germline V gene encodes CDR1 SGDLS and CDR2 YYNGEE. V lost 7 bases and J lost 6, with 16 bases in between. The data stem from a study of blood T cell repertoires in COVID-19. At the level of the study: From T cells, B-cell-depleted T cells, or PBMCs came the material, which was cDNA or gDNA.

The V and J genes are TRBV9 and TRBJ2-2, with D perhaps matching TRBD2 (5 bases). What was sequenced was peripheral blood. This TCR was sampled from a person aged 18-35 years with COVID-19, enrolled during active disease. The CDR3 sequence: CASGVLSAAGELFF. CDR3 DNA sequence: TGTGCCAGCGGGGTGCTTAGCGCGGCCGGGGAGCTGTTTTTT.